This TCR beta chain was found in a study of T-cell memory formation after mild COVID-19. Study as a whole: Largely, the TCR clusters proved donor specific. Study results and caveats: Second-wave clones reaching peak frequency on day 37 lacked confirmed SARS-CoV-2 specificity. Researchers found some responding clones in pre-infection memory, a sign that cross-reactive memory joined. CD4+ bias marked clones expanding day 15 to 37, unlike balanced contracting clones.

TCRdb redid the calling of the 5' RACE reads with MiXCR, one entry per CDR3 protein. The profile shows approximately 210,000 distinct CDR3 sequences, 25% to 35% of them singletons. For this clonotype: Its target is not known.

The CDR3 loop spans 14 amino acids. Trimming removed 1 base at V and 7 bases at J, with 10 bases between. CDR1 is LGHDT, CDR2 YNNKEL, per germline (reference sequence). This chain connects TRBV3-1 to TRBJ2-2; no clear D gene. The sequence was obtained from an adult woman who had mild COVID-19 (a few samples of this study predate the infection). Cell type and time point are not known. The sample comprised PBMCs or a T cell subset sorted from them (not recorded which). Here the CDR3 reads CASSQVLRSGELFF. CDR3 bases: TGTGCCAGCAGCCAAGTACTGAGGAGCGGGGAGCTGTTTTTT.